Listed here are 20 T cell receptor beta chains from one sample, sequenced in a study of blood T cell repertoires in COVID-19. Sequencing was performed with immunoSEQ multiplex PCR; in TCRdb, only in-frame clones are kept and a portion is missing. This sample has about 300,000 clones, with more than 70% found just once. Material for sequencing was peripheral blood. The receptors come from a young man who had recovered from COVID-19.

This sequence joins TRBV6-1 and TRBJ1-2; 8 positions match TRBD1. Losses at the gene ends were 1 base for V and 4 bases for J; bases not matched to a gene: 8. The CDR3 covers 16 residues. Germline lookup yields CDR1 MNHNS and CDR2 SASEGT. The CDR3, as DNA: TGTGCCAGCAGTGAAGTGGGACAGGTGGGCATCTATGGCTACACCTTC. It codes for CASSEVGQVGIYGYTF.

This clone was seen once. The CDR3 nucleotides are TGTGCCAGCAGAAGAGGCCAGCAAGAGACCCAGTACTTC. Its translation is CASRRGQQETQYF. J is TRBJ2-5 and V is TRBV6-5; D remains ambiguous. Germline CDR1 and CDR2: MNHEY and SVGAGI. Trimming took 6 bases from V and 2 from J, leaving 10 bases between them. There are 13 residues in the CDR3.

The J gene is TRBJ2-3, the V gene TRBV5-1; a possible D gene is TRBD2 (5 bases). Trimming pared 0 bases from V and 0 bases from J, leaving 8 bases between. CDR3 length equals 15 residues. Germline CDR1 is SGHRS and CDR2 is YFSETQ. The CDR3 DNA follows: TGCGCCAGCAGCTTGGAGGCGGGTAGCACAGATACGCAGTATTTT. Its translation: CASSLEAGSTDTQYF.

The rearrangement links TRBV7-2 to TRBJ2-7; 7 bases agree with TRBD1. Germline lookup yields CDR1 SGHTA and CDR2 FQGNSA. J lost 2 bases, V lost 5 bases, and 9 bases had no gene match. CDR3 length: 15 residues. CDR3 residues: CASSEDRALPYEQYF. CDR3 DNA: TGTGCCAGCAGCGAAGACAGGGCCCTCCCCTACGAGCAGTACTTC.

The CDR3 coding sequence is TGTGCCAGCAGCCCCCCCGGCGGGGACGCGAACACCGGGGAGCTGTTTTTT. This codes for CASSPPGGDANTGELFF. The chain has TRBV7-2 and TRBJ2-2, with D possibly matching TRBD2 (6 bases). V was clipped by 5 bases and J by 0 bases, with 16 bases between them. The CDR3 runs to 17 residues. The germline V gene has CDR1 SGHTA and CDR2 FQGNSA. Combining the CDR3 with reference TRBV7-2 and TRBJ2-2 gives the whole variable domain GAGVSQSPSNKVTEKGKDVELRCDPISGHTALYWYRQSLGQGLEFLIYFQGNSAPDKSGLPSDRFSAERTGGSVSTLTIQRTQQEDSAVYLCASSPPGGDANTGELFFGEGSRLTVL.

The chain has TRBV3-1 (or the pseudogene TRBV3-2) and TRBJ2-2, with D perhaps TRBD2 (6 bases). The CDR3 length is 16 residues. CDR1 LGHDT and CDR2 YNNKEL come from the germline V gene (reference sequence). Trimming removed 1 base from V and 4 bases from J, with 13 bases in between. The CDR3 loop reads CASSQGPAGGTGELFF. CDR3 nucleotides: TGTGCCAGCAGCCAAGGGCCAGCGGGCGGCACCGGGGAGCTGTTTTTT.

V gene TRBV9 combines with J gene TRBJ2-1; D uncertain. Germline CDR1 SGDLS, CDR2 YYNGEE. The CDR3 spans 15 residues. V dropped 4 bases and J dropped 2 bases, with 13 bases sitting between them. This CDR3 is CASSRGVNAYNEQFF. For the CDR3, the DNA is TGTGCCAGCAGCAGAGGCGTGAACGCCTACAATGAGCAGTTCTTC.

The rearrangement uses TRBV19 and TRBJ2-7; TRBD1 agrees at 7 bases. Germline values: CDR1 LNHDA, CDR2 SQIVND (reference sequence). The V and J ends lost 1 base and 2 bases, in that order; junction bases with no gene match: 5. The CDR3 is 15 residues long. DNA of the CDR3: TGTGCCAGTAGTATAGGGACAGGTGAGACCTACGAGCAGTACTTC. Its protein is CASSIGTGETYEQYF.

This clone was counted once. The V gene is TRBV6-2 or TRBV6-3, the J gene TRBJ1-4, with 8 bases identical to TRBD1. The V gene's germline CDR1 is MNHEY and CDR2 SVGEGT. V lost 5 bases, J lost 5 bases, and 4 bases stayed unmatched. This CDR3 region has 14 residues. CDR3 protein: CASSRTGRNEKLFF. The CDR3 DNA reads TGTGCCAGCAGTCGGACAGGGAGGAATGAAAAACTGTTTTTT.

V gene TRBV5-8 combines with J gene TRBJ2-3, with 7 bases identical to TRBD1. The CDR3 runs to 17 residues. The trim removed 4 bases at V and 0 bases at J, leaving 11 bases unmatched. The germline V gene encodes CDR1 SGHTS and CDR2 YDEGEE. CDR3 in DNA: TGTGCCAGCAGCCGGGGACAGATGATTTCTAGCACAGATACGCAGTATTTT. Protein sequence: CASSRGQMISSTDTQYF.

The chain joins TRBV5-4 to TRBJ2-2; TRBD2 is a possible D gene (7 bases). The V gene lost 2 bases and the J gene lost 6 bases, with 14 bases spanning the gap. Germline lookup yields CDR1 SGHNT and CDR2 YYREEE (reference sequence). This CDR3 is built from 15 residues. CDR3 loop: CASSFGGEGAGELFF. CDR3 DNA: TGTGCCAGCAGCTTCGGCGGGGAGGGGGCCGGGGAGCTGTTTTTT.

J is TRBJ1-1 and V is TRBV5-1; 9 bases map to TRBD1. Losses at the gene ends were 4 bases for V and 1 base for J; bases not matched to a gene: 5. CDR1 and CDR2 from the germline V gene are SGHRS and YFSETQ. The CDR3 covers 15 residues. The DNA of the CDR3 is TGCGCCAGCAGCCGGAGGACAGGGGCGAACACTGAAGCTTTCTTT. Protein sequence: CASSRRTGANTEAFF. The full variable domain, rest sourced from reference TRBV5-1 and TRBJ1-1, is KAGVTQTPRYLIKTRGQQVTLSCSPISGHRSVSWYQQTPGQGLQFLFEYFSETQRNKGNFPGRFSGRQFSNSRSEMNVSTLELGDSALYLCASSRRTGANTEAFFGQGTRLTVV.

The chain employs TRBV4-1 and TRBJ2-3; possible D gene TRBD1, 6 bases. CDR3 length: 16 amino acids. V was cut by 1 base and J by 0 bases, with 11 bases left in between. Germline-derived CDR1 and CDR2 are MGHRA and YSYEKL. CDR3 sequence reads: CASSQVLRGSTDTQYF. The CDR3 DNA sequence: TGCGCCAGCAGCCAAGTCCTCAGGGGAAGCACAGATACGCAGTATTTT.

This chain uses TRBV11-2 with TRBJ2-3, with D possibly TRBD2 on 7 matching bases. The CDR3 contains 17 residues. V was trimmed by 6 bases and J by 1 base, leaving 20 bases between them. CDR1 is SGHAT and CDR2 is FQNNGV in the germline V gene. CDR3 loop: CASRLLYGGGGTDTQYF. The CDR3 DNA is TGTGCCAGCAGGCTATTGTATGGGGGGGGCGGCACAGATACGCAGTATTTT.

CDR3 protein: CASGRLSYEQYF. The CDR3 nucleotides read TGTGCCAGCGGGAGACTCTCCTACGAGCAGTACTTC. This chain joins TRBV6-5 and TRBJ2-7, with TRBD2 as a possible D gene (5 bases). Trimming cost V 8 bases and J 0 bases, with 8 bases left between them. Germline V gene data show CDR1 as MNHEY and CDR2 as SVGAGI. The CDR3 spans 12 residues.

This chain links TRBV7-2 with TRBJ1-1; 8 nucleotides agree with TRBD1. V trimming: 3 bases; J trimming: 1 base; junction bases outside the gene matches: 1. The CDR3 is 14 amino acids. CDR1 is SGHTA, CDR2 FQGNSA, per germline. CDR3 in amino acids: CASSFGTGNTEAFF. Written as DNA, the CDR3 is TGTGCCAGCAGCTTCGGGACAGGGAACACTGAAGCTTTCTTT.

V and J are TRBV7-3 and TRBJ2-3; 9 bases match TRBD2. The germline gives CDR1 SGHTA, CDR2 FQGTGA. V shed 2 bases, J shed 5 bases, and the junction held 8 bases outside the gene matches. This CDR3 has 16 amino acids. CDR3 bases: TGTGCCAGCAGCTTATGGGCGGGGGGGCCCAAAGATACGCAGTATTTT. It specifies CASSLWAGGPKDTQYF.

The chain employs TRBV10-3 and TRBJ1-1; D may be TRBD1 (5 bases). With 6 bases removed from V and 4 bases from J, the gap between germline ends came to 12 bases. Germline V gives CDR1 ENHRY, CDR2 SYGVKD. The CDR3 has 13 residues. DNA of the CDR3: TGTGCCATCAGCCTGGACACCTCCACTGAAGCTTTCTTT. As protein: CAISLDTSTEAFF.

The chain combines TRBV6-2 or TRBV6-3 with TRBJ1-2; the D is unclear. Germline CDR1 MNHEY, CDR2 SVGEGT. The CDR3 spans 14 residues. Trimming removed 0 bases at V and 4 bases at J, with 9 bases between. The CDR3 sequence: CASSYSAVSYGYTF. CDR3 bases: TGTGCCAGCAGTTACTCAGCGGTCAGCTATGGCTACACCTTC.

The genes are TRBV9 and TRBJ1-2; the D gene is possibly TRBD1 (5 bases). The germline V gene has CDR1 SGDLS and CDR2 YYNGEE. Trimming took off 2 bases at V and 4 bases at J, with 6 bases between the two ends. The CDR3 loop spans 12 amino acids. In DNA form, the CDR3 reads TGTGCCAGCAGCGTTGACAGCTATGGCTACACCTTC. This gives the protein CASSVDSYGYTF.